The 26 T cell receptor beta chains listed next were all sequenced from one sample in a study of Ad26.COV2.S vaccination and SARS-CoV-2 variants. Generated by immunoSEQ multiplex PCR, the TCRdb table keeps only in-frame clones and is missing some. The sample records about 98,000 clones, 80% being singletons. Specimen: peripheral blood, collected after recovery from COVID-19. The receptors here all came from a human donor who had recovered from COVID-19.

This clone was seen once. This chain links TRBV5-4 with TRBJ2-5, with D perhaps TRBD1 (5 bases). Trimming removed 1 base at V and 4 bases at J, with 17 bases between. Germline CDR1 is SGHNT and CDR2 is YYREEE (reference sequence). The CDR3 has 16 amino acids. The CDR3 protein is CASSLRLTGDRETQYF. The CDR3, as DNA: TGTGCCAGCAGCTTGAGGCTTACAGGTGACAGAGAGACCCAGTACTTC. The variable domain in full, completed from reference TRBV5-4 and TRBJ2-5, reads ETGVTQSPTHLIKTRGQQVTLRCSSQSGHNTVSWYQQALGQGPQFIFQYYREEENGRGNFPPRFSGLQFPNYSSELNVNALELDDSALYLCASSLRLTGDRETQYFGPGTRLLVL.

This chain joins TRBV12-3 or TRBV12-4 and TRBJ1-2, with 8 nucleotides matching TRBD1. The length of the CDR3 is 13 residues. The V segment lost 6 bases and the J segment 2 bases; nucleotides outside the gene matches: 2. CDR3 protein: CASRGQDNYGYTF. In nucleotides, the CDR3 is TGTGCCAGCAGGGGACAGGACAACTATGGCTACACCTTC.

The chain carries TRBV5-6 and TRBJ2-1, with D perhaps being TRBD1 or TRBD2 (5 bases each). This CDR3 has 13 amino acids. CDR1 and CDR2 from the germline V gene are SGHDT and YYEEEE. Trimming took 2 bases from V and 5 from J, leaving 8 bases between them. In nucleotides, the CDR3 is TGTGCCAGCAGCTTTGGGACGGACAATGAGCAGTTCTTC. Translated: CASSFGTDNEQFF.

The J gene is TRBJ1-2, the V gene TRBV11-2; no clear D. Germline CDR1 and CDR2: SGHAT and FQNNGV. Trimming pared 2 bases from V and 0 bases from J, leaving 16 bases between. The CDR3 contains 17 residues. The CDR3 bases are TGTGCCAGCAGCTTACGATCGCTGCAGAGGACTAACTATGGCTACACCTTC. Translating gives CASSLRSLQRTNYGYTF.

The chain uses TRBV2 and TRBJ1-4; no definite D call. The CDR3 extends over 13 amino acids. Germline CDR1 reads SNHLY; CDR2 reads FYNNEI. V shed 8 bases and J shed 8 bases, with 15 bases lying between them. The CDR3 DNA reads TGTGCCAGCGAGAAGGCTAGGTTCGAAAAACTGTTTTTT. Protein: CASEKARFEKLFF.

The chain has TRBV10-1 and TRBJ2-3, with a possible D match to TRBD1 (7 bases). Germline V gives CDR1 WNHNN, CDR2 SYGVQD (reference sequence). Trimming pared 6 bases from V and 8 bases from J, leaving 9 bases between. The CDR3 sequence is 11 residues long. DNA for the CDR3: TGCGCCAGCAGCCAGGGGGGTACGCAGTATTTT. Translating it yields CASSQGGTQYF.

This clone was seen only once. The V and J genes are TRBV9 and TRBJ2-5, with 13 bases that match TRBD2. The CDR3 loop spans 15 amino acids. Germline CDR1 is SGDLS and CDR2 is YYNGEE. V lost 3 bases and J lost 4; bases outside the gene matches: 3. The CDR3: CASSATSGGIETQYF. The CDR3 nucleotides read TGTGCCAGCAGCGCGACTAGCGGGGGGATAGAGACCCAGTACTTC.

The chain's CDR3 is CASSWGTAADTQYF. CDR3 in DNA: TGTGCCAGCAGCTGGGGGACAGCCGCAGATACGCAGTATTTT. This chain joins TRBV7-3 and TRBJ2-3, with 7 bases aligning to TRBD1. CDR3 length: 14 residues. Germline values: CDR1 SGHTA, CDR2 FQGTGA. The V segment lost 4 bases and the J segment 4 bases; nucleotides outside the gene matches: 5.

The J gene is TRBJ1-5, the V gene TRBV5-6, with TRBD1 as a possible D gene (6 bases). Germline assignment: CDR1 SGHDT and CDR2 YYEEEE. The V end lost 1 base, the J end lost 6 bases, and 8 bases lay between the germline ends. The CDR3 is made up of 13 amino acids. CDR3 sequence reads: CASSLLGGQPQHF. The CDR3 DNA is TGTGCCAGCAGCTTGTTAGGGGGTCAGCCCCAGCATTTT.

J is TRBJ1-2 and V is TRBV6-5, with 10 bases fitting TRBD1. J gave up 6 bases and V 5 bases, and 9 bases lay outside the gene matches. Germline loops: CDR1 MNHEY, CDR2 SVGAGI. This CDR3 has 15 amino acids. CDR3: CASSPGQGVPDGYTF. The CDR3 DNA reads TGTGCCAGCAGTCCAGGACAGGGGGTTCCGGATGGCTACACCTTC.

This clone has just a few counts. This chain uses TRBV6-2 or TRBV6-3 with TRBJ1-5, with D possibly TRBD1 on 5 matching bases. V lost 4 bases and J lost 9, with 16 bases in between. The CDR3 runs to 14 residues. Germline V lookup: CDR1 MNHEY, CDR2 SVGEGT. This CDR3 reads CASSSQGLDRPQHF. The CDR3 DNA is TGTGCCAGCAGTTCCCAGGGATTGGATCGGCCCCAGCATTTT.

The chain uses TRBV4-2 and TRBJ2-5; the D call may be TRBD1 or TRBD2 (5 bases each). Between the trimmed V and J ends, which lost 1 base and 1 base, there was a span of 10 bases. This CDR3 region has 15 residues. Looked up from germline, CDR1 is LGHNA and CDR2 is YNFKEQ. CDR3 sequence (DNA): TGTGCCAGCAGCCAAGGAACTGGGGGCCAAGAGACCCAGTACTTC. It specifies CASSQGTGGQETQYF.

The table lists this clone with a count of one. This sequence joins TRBV5-6 and TRBJ2-7; D is ambiguous. Germline CDR1 is SGHDT and CDR2 is YYEEEE. Between the trimmed V and J ends, which lost 0 bases and 0 bases, there was a span of 7 bases. CDR3 length: 14 residues. CDR3 bases: TGTGCCAGCAGCTTGGGTCAGTTCTCCTACGAGCAGTACTTC. As protein: CASSLGQFSYEQYF.

This clone was detected once. V usage is TRBV6-5 and J usage is TRBJ2-3; no reliable D call. The V gene lost 7 bases and the J gene lost 0 bases, with 8 bases spanning the gap. Germline loops: CDR1 MNHEY, CDR2 SVGAGI. This CDR3 region has 13 residues. The CDR3 coding sequence is TGTGCCAGCATCATCCCTAGCACAGATACGCAGTATTTT. Encoded protein: CASIIPSTDTQYF.

The gene calls are TRBV7-9 and TRBJ2-3; 8 bases are shared with TRBD2. Unmatched junction bases numbered 10, after V lost 3 bases and J lost 5 bases. This CDR3 has 16 residues. CDR1 is SEHNR and CDR2 is FQNEAQ in the germline V gene (reference sequence). The DNA of the CDR3 is TGTGCCAGCAGCTTTGGGCAAGGACTAGCAGGAGATACGCAGTATTTT. Encoded protein: CASSFGQGLAGDTQYF.

On this clone itself: The DNA is left out, because the CDR3 cannot be placed on it with certainty; the CDR3 is given as TCRdb lists it. This rearrangement joins TRBV12-2 to TRBJ2-1; TRBD1, the table's D call, lacks a check against the DNA. TRBV12-2 is deemed a pseudogene. The CDR3 is 15 residues long, counting both termini. The CDR3 reads CASRFGTGSDNEQFF.

The J gene is TRBJ2-1, the V gene TRBV11-3, with D perhaps assigned TRBD1 or TRBD2 (6 bases each). V lost 5 bases, J lost 8 bases, and 16 bases lay in between. The germline CDR1 and CDR2 sequences are SGHNT and YENEEA. This CDR3 is built from 14 residues. The CDR3 is CASSQEGGIHEQFF. CDR3 nucleotide sequence: TGTGCCAGCAGCCAAGAGGGGGGAATCCATGAGCAGTTCTTC.

V gene TRBV5-1 combines with J gene TRBJ1-2; 8 positions match TRBD1. Trimming removed 0 bases from V and 8 bases from J; junction bases left unmatched: 3. Germline CDR1 and CDR2: SGHRS and YFSETQ. This CDR3 spans 13 amino acids. CDR3 in DNA: TGCGCCAGCAGCTTGGCAGGGGGCGAAGGCTACACCTTC. Its protein is CASSLAGGEGYTF.

The chain recombines TRBV5-6 with TRBJ1-2; D remains unclear. There are 15 residues in the CDR3. Germline V CDR1 and CDR2: SGHDT, YYEEEE. V lost 5 bases and J 2 bases, leaving 16 bases between the germline ends. DNA of the CDR3: TGTGCCAGCAGAGCCCCTCCAGGAGGCAACTATGGCTACACCTTC. Translating it yields CASRAPPGGNYGYTF.

The V and J genes are TRBV9 and TRBJ2-3, with 7 bases lining up with TRBD2. CDR1 SGDLS and CDR2 YYNGEE come from the germline V gene. The CDR3 extends over 16 amino acids. V lost 0 bases to trimming and J lost 2 bases; unmatched junction nucleotides: 6. The CDR3 sequence: CASSVGPAGNTDTQYF. CDR3 DNA: TGTGCCAGCAGCGTAGGGCCAGCGGGGAACACAGATACGCAGTATTTT. Complete variable domain (other parts from reference TRBV9 and TRBJ2-3): DSGVTQTPKHLITATGQRVTLRCSPRSGDLSVYWYQQSLDQGLQFLIQYYNGEERAKGNILERFSAQQFPDLHSELNLSSLELGDSALYFCASSVGPAGNTDTQYFGPGTRLTVL.

The rearrangement uses TRBV5-4 and TRBJ1-2, with 9 nucleotides matching TRBD1. This CDR3 is 15 amino acids long. V gave up 0 bases and J gave up 8 bases; unmatched junction bases: 8. In germline, CDR1 is SGHNT, CDR2 YYREEE (reference sequence). The CDR3 reads CASSLARGTGMGYTF. The DNA of the CDR3 is TGTGCCAGCAGCTTGGCCAGGGGGACAGGGATGGGCTACACCTTC.

The genes are TRBV5-4 and TRBJ2-1, with 7 nucleotides matching TRBD2. The CDR3 length is 14 residues. From germline, CDR1 is SGHNT and CDR2 YYREEE (reference sequence). With V trimmed by 0 bases and J by 5 bases, 2 bases remained unmatched. CDR3 nucleotide sequence: TGTGCCAGCAGCTTGGGACTAGCTGACAATGAGCAGTTCTTC. It yields the protein CASSLGLADNEQFF.

In regard to this clone: Other DNA sequences in the same sample also yield this CDR3. The rearrangement uses TRBV7-2 and TRBJ1-1; TRBD1 is a possible D gene (6 bases). Germline CDR1 is SGHTA and CDR2 is FQGNSA. The CDR3 is 14 amino acids. Trimming stripped 5 bases from V and 5 bases from J, with 15 bases between. CDR3 in DNA: TGTGCCAGCAGCCCTCAGGGGAGGAGAACTGAAGCTTTCTTT. It codes for CASSPQGRRTEAFF.

This chain links TRBV2 with TRBJ2-5; TRBD1 aligns across 7 bases. The CDR3 consists of 13 residues. Germline CDR1 SNHLY, CDR2 FYNNEI. V was clipped by 4 bases and J by 4 bases; unmatched bases: 3. The DNA for the CDR3 is TGTGCCAGCAGTGGGACAGGTACAGAGACCCAGTACTTC. This sequence encodes CASSGTGTETQYF.

CDR3 nucleotide sequence: TGCAGTGCTAGTCAAGGGGCAAATCAGCCCCAGCATTTT. It encodes CSASQGANQPQHF. The gene calls are TRBV20-1 and TRBJ1-5; tentatively, D is TRBD1 (5 bases). The CDR3 contains 13 residues. V dropped 3 bases and J dropped 4 bases, with 10 bases sitting between them. In germline, CDR1 is DFQATT, CDR2 SNEGSKA (reference sequence).

The genes are TRBV18 and TRBJ1-1; D remains ambiguous. The CDR3 runs to 15 residues. Trimming removed 3 bases at V and 5 bases at J, with 16 bases between. CDR1 and CDR2 (germline): KGHSH, LQKENI. The CDR3 region has the DNA TGTGCCAGCTCACCTGAGTTACGGGGAAGTACTGAAGCTTTCTTT. Protein sequence: CASSPELRGSTEAFF.